Listed here are 26 T cell receptor beta chains from one sample, sequenced in a study of blood T cell repertoires in COVID-19 (dated by TCRdb to between 2020 and 2021). The method was the immunoSEQ multiplex PCR assay. TCRdb re-hosts the immuneACCESS table, in-frame sequences only. Its copies lack some clones; in the studies checked, an unresolved V gene accounts for under half of them, and the cause for the rest is not known. The sample table contains 350,000 or so clones; only one count was recorded for about 92% of them. The ten largest make up around 4% of the sample. Source material: peripheral blood. These receptors all come from a woman aged 55-70 years with COVID-19, enrolled during active disease.

The chain is built from TRBV7-8 and TRBJ1-2, with D possibly TRBD1 on 6 matching bases. Germline V gene sequence: CDR1 SGHVS, CDR2 FQNEAQ. The CDR3 is 14 amino acids. Trimming shortened V by 10 bases and J by 0 bases, and 15 bases separated the two germline ends. The CDR3 DNA reads TGTGCCACCATGGGGGACACAGCTAACTATGGCTACACCTTC. Its protein product is CATMGDTANYGYTF.

The rearrangement uses TRBV5-1 and TRBJ1-4, with TRBD1 matching over 7 bases. This CDR3 comprises 13 residues. V lost 5 bases and J lost 8; bases outside the gene matches: 6. In germline, CDR1 is SGHRS, CDR2 YFSETQ. This CDR3 is CASSHGQAEKLFF. The CDR3 region has the DNA TGCGCCAGCAGTCACGGACAGGCCGAAAAACTGTTTTTT. Full variable domain (outside the CDR3, taken from reference TRBV5-1 and TRBJ1-4): KAGVTQTPRYLIKTRGQQVTLSCSPISGHRSVSWYQQTPGQGLQFLFEYFSETQRNKGNFPGRFSGRQFSNSRSEMNVSTLELGDSALYLCASSHGQAEKLFFGSGTQLSVL.

This chain links TRBV6-4 with TRBJ1-1; tentatively, D is TRBD1 (5 bases). Germline CDR1 MRHNA, CDR2 SNTAGT. Between the trimmed V and J ends, which lost 6 bases and 3 bases, there was a span of 14 bases. The CDR3 consists of 14 residues. The DNA of the CDR3 is TGTGCCAGCAGACGACTCGGGGGGGACACTGAAGCTTTCTTT. This codes for CASRRLGGDTEAFF.

The chain links TRBV5-1 to TRBJ1-1; TRBD1 agrees at 8 bases. V lost 0 bases, J lost 0 bases, and 4 bases stayed unmatched. Germline assignment: CDR1 SGHRS and CDR2 YFSETQ. CDR3 length equals 16 residues. The CDR3 protein is CASSLGAGGLNTEAFF. In DNA, the CDR3 is TGCGCCAGCAGCTTGGGCGCAGGGGGCCTGAACACTGAAGCTTTCTTT.

The V and J genes are TRBV30 and TRBJ1-1; 11 nucleotides match TRBD1. The CDR3 spans 13 residues. Germline loops: CDR1 GTSNPN, CDR2 SVGIG (reference sequence). V shed 5 bases, J shed 6 bases, and the junction held 5 bases outside the gene matches. The CDR3 DNA sequence: TGTGCCTGGTCGGGACAGGGGGTATCTGAAGCTTTCTTT. As protein: CAWSGQGVSEAFF.

The chain combines TRBV18 with TRBJ2-3, with unresolved D. The CDR3 loop spans 17 amino acids. Germline loops: CDR1 KGHSH, CDR2 LQKENI. Trimming removed 4 bases from V and 0 bases from J, with 17 bases in between. The CDR3 DNA is TGTGCCAGCTCACTTGAGATCCTCTATAGTAGCACAGATACGCAGTATTTT. Its protein product is CASSLEILYSSTDTQYF.

V gene TRBV6-5 combines with J gene TRBJ1-1; no clear D gene. The germline V and J ends were trimmed by 5 bases and 5 bases, with 12 bases remaining between them. CDR1 is MNHEY and CDR2 is SVGAGI in the germline V gene. This CDR3 has 13 residues. CDR3 sequence: CASSPVGSTEAFF. DNA of the CDR3: TGTGCCAGCAGTCCCGTTGGCAGTACTGAAGCTTTCTTT.

The rearrangement links TRBV6-5 to TRBJ1-2, with D hard to call. The CDR3 is 15 residues long. V was pared by 5 bases and J by 2 bases, with 15 bases between. From germline, CDR1 is MNHEY and CDR2 SVGAGI. CDR3 in DNA: TGTGCCAGCAGTAACCGAGCCGCCCGCAACTATGGCTACACCTTC. Translated, it gives CASSNRAARNYGYTF.

The rearrangement links TRBV7-3 to TRBJ2-5; no reliable D call. The CDR3 covers 13 residues. Trimming took off 4 bases at V and 0 bases at J, with 6 bases between the two ends. Per the germline V gene, CDR1 is SGHTA and CDR2 is FQGTGA. CDR3 DNA: TGTGCCAGCAGCTCTACGTACCAAGAGACCCAGTACTTC. It translates to CASSSTYQETQYF.

CDR3 in DNA: TGTGCCAGTAGTAGTGTGGGTCGGGGGACTACTAGATCACCCCTCCACTTT. Protein product: CASSSVGRGTTRSPLHF. The genes are TRBV19 and TRBJ1-6; weak D call: TRBD1 (5 bases). Trimming took 4 bases from V and 10 from J, leaving 23 bases between them. Germline CDR1 is LNHDA and CDR2 is SQIVND (reference sequence). The CDR3 contains 17 residues.

The chain recombines TRBV15 with TRBJ2-2, with TRBD1 matching over 12 bases. J gave up 6 bases and V 3 bases, and 11 bases lay outside the gene matches. The CDR3 sequence is 18 residues long. Germline V lookup: CDR1 LNHNV, CDR2 YYDKDF (reference sequence). The CDR3 bases are TGTGCCACCAGCAGCCGGACACCGGGACAGGGGGCCGCCGGGGAGCTGTTTTTT. This translates into CATSSRTPGQGAAGELFF.

The CDR3 sequence: CASREQVNSPLHF. CDR3 bases: TGTGCCAGCAGGGAACAGGTCAATTCACCCCTCCACTTT. The gene calls are TRBV27 and TRBJ1-6; maybe TRBD1 (5 bases). This CDR3 spans 13 amino acids. Trimming left V 6 bases short and J 7 bases short, with 10 bases between. Germline V gene sequence: CDR1 MNHEY, CDR2 SMNVEV (reference sequence).

This clone was counted only a few times. This rearrangement joins TRBV11-2 to TRBJ1-3; TRBD1 matches at 8 bases. In germline, CDR1 is SGHAT, CDR2 FQNNGV. This CDR3 contains 14 residues. Unmatched junction bases numbered 8, after V lost 5 bases and J lost 8 bases. The CDR3 region has the DNA TGTGCCAGCAGCCCCACAGGGGGTCGGGACACCATATATTTT. Translated: CASSPTGGRDTIYF.

The V gene is TRBV18, the J gene TRBJ1-3, with a possible D match to TRBD1 (6 bases). The CDR3 sequence is 16 residues long. The germline CDR1 and CDR2 sequences are KGHSH and LQKENI. V was clipped by 6 bases and J by 0 bases, with 15 bases between them. The CDR3 DNA reads as TGTGCCAGCTCCGTTGAGGACAGCCGCTCTGGAAACACCATATATTTT. Its translation: CASSVEDSRSGNTIYF.

The chain carries TRBV2 and TRBJ1-5; tentative D call: TRBD1 (5 bases). CDR1 and CDR2 (germline): SNHLY, FYNNEI. V lost 6 bases to trimming and J lost 9 bases, with 12 bases between them. CDR3 size: 12 residues. CDR3 in DNA: TGTGCCAGCAGGGGTGCCGGGGGGCCCCAGCATTTT. Protein: CASRGAGGPQHF.

The chain uses TRBV5-1 and TRBJ2-7, with D tentatively TRBD1 (5 bases). The CDR3 contains 15 residues. Trimming removed 0 bases at V and 5 bases at J, with 15 bases between. Germline CDR1 reads SGHRS; CDR2 reads YFSETQ. The DNA for the CDR3 is TGCGCCAGCAGCTTGGTCCAAGGGGCGCGAGACGAGCAGTACTTC. It translates to CASSLVQGARDEQYF. Combining the CDR3 with reference TRBV5-1 and TRBJ2-7 gives the whole variable domain KAGVTQTPRYLIKTRGQQVTLSCSPISGHRSVSWYQQTPGQGLQFLFEYFSETQRNKGNFPGRFSGRQFSNSRSEMNVSTLELGDSALYLCASSLVQGARDEQYFGPGTRLTVT.

The rearrangement joins TRBV19 to TRBJ2-5; D uncertain. V was shortened by 2 bases and J by 1 base, with 8 bases between the two germline ends. There are 14 residues in the CDR3. Per the germline V gene, CDR1 is LNHDA and CDR2 is SQIVND (reference sequence). This chain's CDR3 is CASSINPGQETQYF. The CDR3 bases are TGTGCCAGTAGTATAAACCCAGGCCAAGAGACCCAGTACTTC.

The chain is built from TRBV5-1 and TRBJ2-5; the match to TRBD2 covers 7 bases. Per germline, CDR1 SGHRS and CDR2 YFSETQ. With 5 bases clipped from V and 5 bases from J, the junction kept 12 bases outside the gene matches. CDR3 length: 15 amino acids. CDR3 sequence reads: CASSPSGDPTETQYF. CDR3 nucleotides: TGCGCCAGCAGTCCTAGCGGAGACCCCACCGAGACCCAGTACTTC.

The rearrangement joins TRBV5-1 to TRBJ1-2; the match to TRBD1 covers 9 bases. From germline, CDR1 is SGHRS and CDR2 YFSETQ. V was pared by 4 bases and J by 2 bases, with 3 bases of the junction left unmatched. The CDR3 length is 14 residues. The CDR3 DNA reads TGCGCCAGCAGCCGGGGACAGGGAAACTATGGCTACACCTTC. It is translated as CASSRGQGNYGYTF.

This chain uses TRBV21-1 with TRBJ2-3; TRBD1 is taken as the D call from the table, unchecked against the DNA. TRBV21-1 is flagged as a pseudogene. The CDR3 covers 15 residues. CDR3: CASSKGGQDTDTQYF. For the CDR3, the DNA is TGTGCCAGCAGCAAGGGGGGACAGGACACAGATACGCAGTATTTT.

The chain joins TRBV7-3 to TRBJ2-2; 7 bases align to TRBD2. The CDR3 is made up of 16 amino acids. Germline values: CDR1 SGHTA, CDR2 FQGTGA. V shed 4 bases and J 5 bases; nucleotides not matched to a gene: 10. The CDR3 sequence is CASSSGGRRETGELFF. DNA of the CDR3: TGTGCCAGCAGCTCGGGAGGACGGAGGGAAACCGGGGAGCTGTTTTTT.

This chain joins TRBV7-8 and TRBJ2-1; the match to TRBD2 covers 7 bases. Germline V lookup: CDR1 SGHVS, CDR2 FQNEAQ. The ends lost 3 bases at V and 6 bases at J; junction bases unmatched: 8. The CDR3 is 15 amino acids. The CDR3 DNA reads as TGTGCCAGCAGCTTTCGACCGGGGAGGGTCAATGAGCAGTTCTTC. It encodes CASSFRPGRVNEQFF.

This clone has more than one count but fewer than ten. The chain combines TRBV5-6 with TRBJ1-2; TRBD1 matches at 9 bases. This CDR3 has 15 residues. Germline V gene sequence: CDR1 SGHDT, CDR2 YYEEEE. V shed 4 bases, J shed 8 bases, and the junction held 12 bases outside the gene matches. The CDR3 DNA is TGTGCCAGCAGCCGGACAGGGGAGGCGGTAAAGGGCTACACCTTC. It yields the protein CASSRTGEAVKGYTF.

The CDR3 sequence is CASSPGTGSGYTF. As DNA, the CDR3 is TGTGCCAGCAGCCCCGGGACAGGGAGCGGCTACACCTTC. V usage is TRBV7-3 and J usage is TRBJ1-2; the match to TRBD1 covers 9 bases. Germline CDR1 SGHTA, CDR2 FQGTGA. V trimming: 5 bases; J trimming: 8 bases; junction bases outside the gene matches: 6. This CDR3 has 13 residues.

This chain uses TRBV5-1 with TRBJ2-5; 12 bases map to TRBD1. The V and J ends lost 4 bases and 2 bases, in that order; junction bases with no gene match: 9. The V gene's germline CDR1 is SGHRS and CDR2 YFSETQ. The CDR3 runs to 17 residues. CDR3 region: CASSDRDRGLGQETQYF. In nucleotides, the CDR3 is TGCGCCAGCAGCGACCGGGACAGGGGGCTCGGGCAAGAGACCCAGTACTTC.

The sample holds one count of this clone. The chain combines TRBV18 with TRBJ2-3; maybe TRBD2 (6 bases). This CDR3 is 14 amino acids long. Trimming took 3 bases from V and 1 from J, leaving 8 bases between them. Germline V gene sequence: CDR1 KGHSH, CDR2 LQKENI. The CDR3 sequence: CASSPGLGTDTQYF. In DNA, the CDR3 is TGTGCCAGCTCACCGGGACTGGGCACAGATACGCAGTATTTT.